Each of the 8 T cell receptor beta chains below was sequenced from the same sample in a study of blood T cell repertoires in COVID-19. Profiled with immunoSEQ multiplex PCR; TCRdb holds only in-frame clones, not every one. The profile covers about 200,000 clones, with approximately 84% appearing a single time and 4.4% taken by the ten largest. The sample comprised peripheral blood. The receptors originated from a man between 50 and 59 years old with acute or convalescent COVID-19.

This chain links TRBV11-2 with TRBJ1-5; tentative D call: TRBD1 (5 bases). CDR3 size: 16 residues. The V end lost 0 bases, the J end lost 5 bases, and 14 bases lay between the germline ends. Per germline, CDR1 SGHAT and CDR2 FQNNGV. The CDR3 nucleotides read TGTGCCAGCAGCTTAGACTTCAGGGCAGGCGATCAGCCCCAGCATTTT. Residues: CASSLDFRAGDQPQHF.

This clone was seen a handful of times. V usage is TRBV6-5 and J usage is TRBJ2-1; 13 bases are a match to TRBD2. Germline CDR1 and CDR2: MNHEY and SVGAGI. The V and J ends lost 0 bases and 8 bases, in that order; junction bases with no gene match: 4. This CDR3 spans 16 amino acids. This CDR3 reads CASSYSGTSGVHEQFF. CDR3 nucleotides: TGTGCCAGCAGTTACTCGGGGACTAGCGGGGTTCATGAGCAGTTCTTC.

This clone was seen a handful of times. V is TRBV6-5 and J is TRBJ1-1, with 10 bases fitting TRBD1. V lost 9 bases to trimming and J lost 2 bases; unmatched junction nucleotides: 9. From germline, CDR1 is MNHEY and CDR2 SVGAGI. The CDR3 totals 15 residues. CDR3 nucleotides: TGTGCCAGTGGAGGACAGGGGGGAATAAACACTGAAGCTTTCTTT. It specifies CASGGQGGINTEAFF.

The V call is TRBV11-3, the J call TRBJ2-1; no clear D gene. The CDR3 sequence is 14 residues long. Germline loops: CDR1 SGHNT, CDR2 YENEEA. V lost 4 bases and J lost 2, with 9 bases in between. CDR3 in amino acids: CASSSDETYNEQFF. DNA of the CDR3: TGTGCCAGCAGCTCAGATGAGACCTACAATGAGCAGTTCTTC. The variable domain in full, completed from reference TRBV11-3 and TRBJ2-1, reads EAGVVQSPRYKIIEKKQPVAFWCNPISGHNTLYWYLQNLGQGPELLIRYENEEAVDDSQLPKDRFSAERLKGVDSTLKIQPAELGDSAVYLCASSSDETYNEQFFGPGTRLTVL.

This chain links TRBV29-1 with TRBJ2-3; 7 bases are a match to TRBD2. The J segment lost 0 bases and the V segment lost 1 base, leaving 4 bases of the junction unmatched. The germline CDR1 and CDR2 sequences are SQVTM and ANQGSEA. CDR3 length: 15 residues. The CDR3 reads CSVEGAGTSTDTQYF. The DNA of the CDR3 is TGCAGCGTTGAAGGAGCGGGGACCAGCACAGATACGCAGTATTTT.

This rearrangement joins TRBV7-2 to TRBJ1-4; D call uncertain. The CDR3 consists of 17 residues. The germline CDR1 and CDR2 sequences are SGHTA and FQGNSA. V was cut by 0 bases and J by 3 bases, with 14 bases left in between. CDR3 nucleotide sequence: TGTGCCAGCAGCTTAGCCTTCTCCACAGCAGCTAATGAAAAACTGTTTTTT. Encoded protein: CASSLAFSTAANEKLFF.

The V and J genes are TRBV20-1 and TRBJ2-7; D gene ambiguous. This CDR3 has 10 amino acids. Germline V CDR1 and CDR2: DFQATT, SNEGSKA (reference sequence). Trimming cost V 3 bases and J 4 bases, with 4 bases left between them. The DNA of the CDR3 is TGCAGTGCTAGCGGGTACGAGCAGTACTTC. This encodes CSASGYEQYF.

V gene TRBV5-6 combines with J gene TRBJ1-3; D unclear. CDR3 length: 16 amino acids. Per germline, CDR1 SGHDT and CDR2 YYEEEE. The V and J ends lost 4 bases and 0 bases respectively, with 14 bases between them. Here the CDR3 reads CASSEGRQSSGNTIYF. The CDR3 DNA reads TGTGCCAGCAGCGAAGGGAGGCAGTCCTCTGGAAACACCATATATTTT. Full variable domain (missing parts from reference TRBV5-6 and TRBJ1-3): DAGVTQSPTHLIKTRGQQVTLRCSPKSGHDTVSWYQQALGQGPQFIFQYYEEEERQRGNFPDRFSGHQFPNYSSELNVNALLLGDSALYLCASSEGRQSSGNTIYFGEGSWLTVV.